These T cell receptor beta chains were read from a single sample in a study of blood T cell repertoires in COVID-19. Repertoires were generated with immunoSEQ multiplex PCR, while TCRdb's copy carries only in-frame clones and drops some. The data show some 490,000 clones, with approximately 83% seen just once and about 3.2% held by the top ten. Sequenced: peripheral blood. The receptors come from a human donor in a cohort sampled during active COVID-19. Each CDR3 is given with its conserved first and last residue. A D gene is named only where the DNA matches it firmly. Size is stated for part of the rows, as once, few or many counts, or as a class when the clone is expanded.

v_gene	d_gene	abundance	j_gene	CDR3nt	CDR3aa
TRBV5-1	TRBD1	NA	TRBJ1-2	TGCGCCAGCAGCCCGAGACAGGGCCCTAACTATGGCTACACCTTC	CASSPRQGPNYGYTF
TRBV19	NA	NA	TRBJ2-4	TGTGCCAGTAGTTACAGGGAAGCCAAAAACATTCAGTACTTC	CASSYREAKNIQYF
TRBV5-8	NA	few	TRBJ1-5	TGTGCCAGCAGCCCTGGCGATGGCAGGGAAGGGGGCAATCAGCCCCAGCATTTT	CASSPGDGREGGNQPQHF
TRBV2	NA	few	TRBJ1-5	TGTGCCAGCAAGCTCCAAGATCAGCCCCAGCATTTT	CASKLQDQPQHF
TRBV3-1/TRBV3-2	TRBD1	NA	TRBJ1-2	TGTGCCAGCAGCCCTTTTCCGGGACAGTGGACGGGCTACACCTTC	CASSPFPGQWTGYTF
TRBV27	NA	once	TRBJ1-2	TGTGCCAGCAGTTTAAACAGGGATAACTATGGCTACACCTTC	CASSLNRDNYGYTF
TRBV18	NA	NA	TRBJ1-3	TGTGCCAGCTCACCGGGCCATTATAGCTCTGGAAACACCATATATTTT	CASSPGHYSSGNTIYF
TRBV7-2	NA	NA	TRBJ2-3	TGTGCCAGCAGCATCCGCCCGCCAGCGCGGGCAGATACGCAGTATTTT	CASSIRPPARADTQYF
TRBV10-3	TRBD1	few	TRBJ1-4	TGTGCCATCAGTCAGACAGGGGGTAATGAAAAACTGTTTTTT	CAISQTGGNEKLFF
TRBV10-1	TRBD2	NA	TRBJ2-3	TGCGCCAGCAGTGGCTTATATTTACTAGCGGGACCGTTAGTAGATACGCAGTATTTT	CASSGLYLLAGPLVDTQYF
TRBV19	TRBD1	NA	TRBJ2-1	TGTGCCAGTAGTACCCGACAGGGTAGCTCCTACAATGAGCAGTTCTTC	CASSTRQGSSYNEQFF
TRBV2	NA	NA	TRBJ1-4	TGTGCCAGCGCGATTATTCCCGCGGGGGCCCCGAACAAAGGGGCAACTAATGAAAAACTGTTTTTT	CASAIIPAGAPNKGATNEKLFF
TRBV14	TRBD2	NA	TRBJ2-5	TGTGCCAGCAGCCAAGAGGCGTATCCAGCGGGAGTCCGAGAGACCCAGTACTTC	CASSQEAYPAGVRETQYF
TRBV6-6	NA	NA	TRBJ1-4	TGTGCCAGCAGTTACCGGGGGAGTGAAAAACTGTTTTTT	CASSYRGSEKLFF
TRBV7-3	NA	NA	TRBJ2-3	TGTGCCAGCAGCTTAACTGGTGTAGGGCGGGTTACCACAGATACGCAGTATTTT	CASSLTGVGRVTTDTQYF
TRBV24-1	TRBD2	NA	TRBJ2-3	TGTGCCACCAGGACTAGCGAAACAGATACGCAGTATTTT	CATRTSETDTQYF
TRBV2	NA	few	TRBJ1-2	TGTGCCAGCGGGAACGGACAGACACTAGGGAGCTACACCTTC	CASGNGQTLGSYTF
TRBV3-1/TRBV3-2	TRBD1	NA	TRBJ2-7	TGTGCCAGCAGCCAAGGACAGGGAAAGTACGAGCAGTACTTC	CASSQGQGKYEQYF
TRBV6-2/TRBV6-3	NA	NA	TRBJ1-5	TGTGCCAGCAGTTACTCAGAGTTAAGTGATCAGCCCCAGCATTTT	CASSYSELSDQPQHF
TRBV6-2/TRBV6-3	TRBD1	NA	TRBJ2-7	TGTGCCAGCAGTAGGGCAGGGGGAGCCTACGAGCAGTACTTC	CASSRAGGAYEQYF
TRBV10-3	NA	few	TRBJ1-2	TGTGCCATCGGGGGGGTTCCTAACTATGGCTACACCTTC	CAIGGVPNYGYTF
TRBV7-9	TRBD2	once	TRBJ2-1	TGTGCCAGCAGCTTAGTTAGCGGGAGAGACAATGAGCAGTTCTTC	CASSLVSGRDNEQFF
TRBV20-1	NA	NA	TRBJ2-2	TGCAGTGCTAGTTCGTGGACAGTTGGGGCCGGGGAGCTGTTTTTT	CSASSWTVGAGELFF
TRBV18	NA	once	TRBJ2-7	TGTGCCAGCTCACCAAGTCGGGATTCCTACGAGCAGTACTTC	CASSPSRDSYEQYF
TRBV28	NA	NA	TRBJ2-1	TGTGCCAACAGTCGCGAGGGCCCTGGCCATGAGCAGTTCTTC	CANSREGPGHEQFF
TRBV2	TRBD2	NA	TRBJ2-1	TGTGCCAGCAGTGAACTAGCGGGTTTCGATGAGCAGTTCTTC	CASSELAGFDEQFF
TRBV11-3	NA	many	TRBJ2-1	TGTGCCAGCAGCACAGGACCGAGCTCCTACAATGAGCAGTTCTTC	CASSTGPSSYNEQFF
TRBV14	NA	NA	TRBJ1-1	TGTGCCAGCAGCCGGGTCAGGTATACTGAAGCTTTCTTT	CASSRVRYTEAFF
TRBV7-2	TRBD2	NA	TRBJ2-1	TGTGCCAGCAGCTTAGACTCTAGCGGGTTCAATGAGCAGTTCTTC	CASSLDSSGFNEQFF
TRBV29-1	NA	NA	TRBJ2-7	TGCAGCGTTGAGGACTACTACGAGCAGTACTTC	CSVEDYYEQYF
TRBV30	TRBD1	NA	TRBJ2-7	TGTGCCTGGAGTGTACGGTGGCGGGACAGGGGAGCCCACGAGCAGTACTTC	CAWSVRWRDRGAHEQYF
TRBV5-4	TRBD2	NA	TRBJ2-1	TGTGCCAGCAGCTTGGTTCGACTAGCGGGAGGGGAGCAGTTCTTC	CASSLVRLAGGEQFF
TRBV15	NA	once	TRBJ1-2	TGTGCCACCAGCAGAGATTCCCTTGGCCATGGCTACACCTTC	CATSRDSLGHGYTF
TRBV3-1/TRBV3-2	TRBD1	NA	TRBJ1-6	TGTGCCAGCAGCCAAGATGGGGGACAGGGCAATTCACCCCTCCACTTT	CASSQDGGQGNSPLHF
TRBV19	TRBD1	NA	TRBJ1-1	TGTGCCAGTACCCACTCCTGGGCCCCAGGGGGGAAGGCTGAAGCTTTCTTT	CASTHSWAPGGKAEAFF
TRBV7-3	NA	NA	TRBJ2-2	TGTGCCAGCAGCCGAGACAGCCTCACCGGGGAGCTGTTTTTT	CASSRDSLTGELFF
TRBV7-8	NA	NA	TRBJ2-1	TGTGCCAGCAGCTTAGTTCGGGGGTATGAGCAGTTCTTC	CASSLVRGYEQFF
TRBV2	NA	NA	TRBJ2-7	TGTGCCAGCAGTGGAACGAAGAGAACCTACTACGAGCAGTACTTC	CASSGTKRTYYEQYF
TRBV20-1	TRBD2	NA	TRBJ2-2	TGCAGTGCTAGTGGTCCCAGCGGGAGGATAACGAACACCGGGGAGCTGTTTTTT	CSASGPSGRITNTGELFF
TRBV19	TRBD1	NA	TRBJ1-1	TGTGCCAGTAGTGGGACAGCGAACACTGAAGCTTTCTTT	CASSGTANTEAFF
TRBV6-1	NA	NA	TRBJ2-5	TGTGCCAGCAGTGATTCGGGACTTATTTTTCGGAAAGAGACCCAGTACTTC	CASSDSGLIFRKETQYF
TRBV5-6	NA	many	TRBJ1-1	TGTGCCAGCAGCCGATCGGGACAATTATCGGAAGCTTTCTTT	CASSRSGQLSEAFF
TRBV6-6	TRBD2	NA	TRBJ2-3	TGTGCCAGCAGCCACGGGGGGGATACGCAGTATTTT	CASSHGGDTQYF
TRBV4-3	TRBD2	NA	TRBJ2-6	TGCGCCAGCAGCCAAGATCGGGCTAGCGGAGCGGTCTCTGGGGCCAACGTCCTGACTTTC	CASSQDRASGAVSGANVLTF
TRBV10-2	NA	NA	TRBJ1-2	TGCGCCAGCAGTGAGTCGGCCGGGAGAGCGACCTATGGCTACACCTTC	CASSESAGRATYGYTF
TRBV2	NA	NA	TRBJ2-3	TGTGCCAGCATCCCCGGAAGGGGGGGGGCAGATACGCAGTATTTT	CASIPGRGGADTQYF
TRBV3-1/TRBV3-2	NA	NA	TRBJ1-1	TGTGCCAGCAGCCACCCTGCACAGAACACTGAAGCTTTCTTT	CASSHPAQNTEAFF
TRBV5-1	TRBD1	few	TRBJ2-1	TGCGCCAGCAGCTTGGTACAGGGGGTGAATGAGCAGTTCTTC	CASSLVQGVNEQFF
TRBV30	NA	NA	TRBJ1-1	TGTGCCTGGAGTGTCATCTCAGGGGTAACTGAAGCTTTCTTT	CAWSVISGVTEAFF
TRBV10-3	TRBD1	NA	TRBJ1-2	TGTGCCATCACCACAGGGGCCCTCGACTATGGCTACACCTTC	CAITTGALDYGYTF
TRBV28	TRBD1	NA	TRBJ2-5	TGTGCCAGCAGCTCCGACAGGGGCCAAGAGACCCAGTACTTC	CASSSDRGQETQYF
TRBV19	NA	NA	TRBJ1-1	TGTGCCAGTACCCGGTGGACTGAAGCTTTCTTT	CASTRWTEAFF
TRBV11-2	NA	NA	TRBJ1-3	TGTGCCAGCAGCTTCCGGGACAAAGGAAACACCATATATTTT	CASSFRDKGNTIYF
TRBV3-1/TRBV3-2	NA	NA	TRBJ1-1	TGTGCCAGCAGTCCCCTCCGGGACACCCAAATGAGGACTGAAGCTTTCTTT	CASSPLRDTQMRTEAFF
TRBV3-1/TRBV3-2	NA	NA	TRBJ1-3	TGTGCCAGCAGCGAAGGGGGGCAGCCCTCTGGAAACACCATATATTTT	CASSEGGQPSGNTIYF
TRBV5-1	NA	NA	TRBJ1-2	TGCGCCAGCAGCCCGGGGAGGACGGTGTATGGCTACACCTTC	CASSPGRTVYGYTF
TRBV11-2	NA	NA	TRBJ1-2	TGTGCCAGCAGCTTGGGCAGGGCAAACTATGGCTACACCTTC	CASSLGRANYGYTF